The present T cell receptor beta chain was sequenced within a study of T cells in Graves' hyperthyroidism and ophthalmopathy. Study in general: The authors collected peripheral blood at initial diagnosis, before any treatment.

RNA transcripts provided the source from which TCR beta CDR3 regions were amplified. During a first-round RT-PCR of the TCR CDR3, the HTBI primer set was used. TCRdb re-called the multiplex PCR reads with MiXCR, one entry per CDR3 protein. The profile shows about 600,000 distinct CDR3 sequences, around 16% of them singletons. Study-level points and caveats: The model forecast ophthalmopathy, anticipating it by a median approximately 6.1 months before onset.

This clonotype was seen repeatedly, ten times or more. Its antigen is still unknown. The clonotype originates from a woman between 40 and 55 years old with Graves' ophthalmopathy. Sequencing was carried out using blood.

The CDR3 is CASSRQPVAGNQPQHF. CDR3 in DNA: TGTGCCAGCTCACGACAACCGGTAGCGGGCAATCAGCCCCAGCATTTT. This rearrangement joins TRBV18 to TRBJ1-5; D is unresolved. The germline V and J ends were trimmed by 4 bases and 2 bases, with 15 bases remaining between them. Germline loops: CDR1 KGHSH, CDR2 LQKENI. The CDR3 spans 16 residues.